The 29 T cell receptor beta chains below all came from one sample that was sequenced in a study of cytomegalovirus exposure and HLA in healthy donors. In the PCR, 60 Vbeta and 13 Jbeta primers were used. The assay was immunoSEQ multiplex PCR, and TCRdb's table has in-frame clones only and misses some. Here the sample table reports about 42,000 clones. Sequencing was performed on PBMCs. The receptors come from a man under 40 in good health and CMV-seronegative.

Details on this clone: At one end, the junction sequence differs from germline, possibly due to a read error. The chain is built from TRBV5-1 and TRBJ1-6; D remains ambiguous. The CDR3 has 15 residues. Germline assignment: CDR1 SGHRS and CDR2 YFSETQ. This chain's CDR3 is CASSLDGMGNSHLHF. CDR3 DNA: TGCGCCAGCAGCTTGGACGGGATGGGGAATTCACACCTCCACTTT.

This rearrangement joins TRBV30 to TRBJ2-1, with 10 bases identical to TRBD2. The CDR3 length is 14 residues. J lost 6 bases, V lost 1 base, and 3 bases had no gene match. The germline V gene encodes CDR1 GTSNPN and CDR2 SVGIG (reference sequence). The CDR3 DNA follows: TGTGCCTGGAGTGGAGGGACTAGCGCCAATGAGCAGTTCTTC. Protein product: CAWSGGTSANEQFF.

The V call is TRBV4-3, the J call TRBJ1-2; TRBD1 might be the D (5 bases). The V and J ends lost 0 bases and 4 bases respectively, with 12 bases between them. In germline, CDR1 is LGHNA, CDR2 YSLEER. CDR3 length equals 15 residues. For the CDR3, the DNA is TGCGCCAGCAGCCAAGATCGCGGGGGACCCTATGGCTACACCTTC. Its protein is CASSQDRGGPYGYTF.

V and J are TRBV19 and TRBJ2-4, with D possibly TRBD2 on 6 matching bases. CDR1 is LNHDA, CDR2 SQIVND, per germline (reference sequence). CDR3 length: 14 residues. Deletions cut 6 bases from V and 1 base from J, with 10 bases between. The CDR3 DNA reads TGTGCCAGTAGCGGGAGTGTTGCCAAAAACATTCAGTACTTC. Encoded protein: CASSGSVAKNIQYF.

The V gene is TRBV15, the J gene TRBJ2-3, with 12 bases aligning to TRBD2. The length of the CDR3 is 17 residues. Germline V gene sequence: CDR1 LNHNV, CDR2 YYDKDF (reference sequence). Losses at the gene ends were 3 bases for V and 5 bases for J; bases not matched to a gene: 9. Written as DNA, the CDR3 is TGTGCCACCAGCAGCTCCCTAGCGGGAGGGCCTGGAGATACGCAGTATTTT. Translation gives CATSSSLAGGPGDTQYF.

For this clone: At one boundary the junction diverges from the germline segment, which might be a read error. The chain uses TRBV5-1 and TRBJ2-3; 12 bases align to TRBD2. Germline CDR1 and CDR2: SGHRS and YFSETQ. The CDR3 contains 16 residues. CDR3 amino acids: CASSFLGLAGTDKQYF. In nucleotides, the CDR3 is TGCGCCAGCAGCTTCCTCGGACTAGCGGGAACAGATAAGCAGTATTTT.

The chain joins TRBV5-1 to TRBJ1-1; TRBD1 aligns across 11 bases. CDR1 is SGHRS and CDR2 is YFSETQ in the germline V gene. Trimming removed 4 bases from V and 5 bases from J; junction bases left unmatched: 10. This CDR3 region has 16 residues. Written as DNA, the CDR3 is TGCGCCAGCAGCACCGGACAGGGGGCCTCGGGGACTGAAGCTTTCTTT. Protein product: CASSTGQGASGTEAFF.

V and J are TRBV5-1 and TRBJ2-6; possibly TRBD1 for D (7 bases). The germline gives CDR1 SGHRS, CDR2 YFSETQ. Trimming cost V 4 bases and J 3 bases, with 11 bases left between them. The CDR3 is made up of 15 amino acids. The CDR3 coding sequence is TGCGCCAGCAGCAACAGGGGAGGTGGGGCCAACGTCCTGACTTTC. As protein: CASSNRGGGANVLTF.

CDR3 in amino acids: CASSSSGTSQFF. CDR3 coding DNA: TGTGCCAGCAGTTCCTCCGGGACTAGTCAGTTCTTC. The V gene is TRBV6-5, the J gene TRBJ2-1; 8 bases map to TRBD2. This CDR3 comprises 12 residues. J lost 13 bases, V lost 4 bases, and 6 bases had no gene match. Germline CDR1 reads MNHEY; CDR2 reads SVGAGI.

The V and J genes are TRBV5-6 and TRBJ2-3; D gene unclear. The CDR3 is made up of 11 amino acids. From germline, CDR1 is SGHDT and CDR2 YYEEEE. V lost 2 bases and J lost 5, with 3 bases in between. The CDR3 sequence: CASSFLDTQYF. CDR3 in DNA: TGTGCCAGCAGCTTTCTAGATACGCAGTATTTT.

Worth noting for this clone: Its ends do not fully match the called genes, so a read error is possible. The chain couples TRBV30 to TRBJ1-5, with D possibly TRBD1 on 5 matching bases. Germline V CDR1 and CDR2: GTSNPN, SVGIG (reference sequence). The CDR3 spans 15 residues. CDR3 protein: CAGSSRGLHNQPQHF. CDR3 DNA: TGTGCCGGGAGTTCAAGGGGACTCCACAATCAGCCCCAGCATTTT. Combining the CDR3 with reference TRBV30 and TRBJ1-5 gives the whole variable domain SQTIHQWPATLVQPVGSPLSLECTVEGTSNPNLYWYRQAAGRGLQLLFYSVGIGQISSEVPQNLSASRPQDRQFILSSKKLLLSDSGFYLCAGSSRGLHNQPQHFGDGTRLSIL.

This sequence joins TRBV18 and TRBJ1-5; D is unresolved. Germline CDR1 is KGHSH and CDR2 is LQKENI. The CDR3 covers 17 residues. Trimming cost V 6 bases and J 4 bases, with 22 bases left between them. The CDR3 sequence: CASSPGLTSDGNQPQHF. For the CDR3, the DNA is TGTGCCAGCTCTCCCGGTCTTACATCCGACGGGAATCAGCCCCAGCATTTT.

The chain employs TRBV5-6 and TRBJ2-7, with a weak D call TRBD1 (5 bases). The CDR3 is 15 residues long. V lost 0 bases, J lost 5 bases, and 15 bases lay in between. CDR1 SGHDT and CDR2 YYEEEE come from the germline V gene. CDR3 loop: CASSLGSQGRNEQYF. DNA of the CDR3: TGTGCCAGCAGCTTGGGGTCGCAGGGTAGGAACGAGCAGTACTTC.

CDR3 loop: CASRISDRNTGELFF. The CDR3 DNA is TGCGCCAGCAGGATATCGGACAGGAACACCGGGGAGCTGTTTTTT. The chain uses TRBV4-1 and TRBJ2-2, with D possibly TRBD1 on 6 matching bases. The CDR3 is 15 amino acids. V was trimmed by 6 bases and J by 1 base, leaving 12 bases between them. CDR1 and CDR2 (germline): MGHRA, YSYEKL.

V and J are TRBV30 and TRBJ1-5; 8 bases are a match to TRBD1. The CDR3 loop spans 13 amino acids. J gave up 7 bases and V 5 bases, and 7 bases lay outside the gene matches. Germline loops: CDR1 GTSNPN, CDR2 SVGIG (reference sequence). This chain's CDR3 is CAWSQGAGQPQHF. In nucleotides, the CDR3 is TGTGCCTGGTCTCAGGGGGCGGGACAGCCCCAGCATTTT.

The chain has TRBV7-8 and TRBJ2-5, with 9 bases that match TRBD2. Germline V gene data show CDR1 as SGHVS and CDR2 as FQNEAQ. The CDR3 is made up of 14 amino acids. The V and J ends lost 5 bases and 4 bases, in that order; junction bases with no gene match: 5. CDR3 in DNA: TGTGCCAGCAGCAATCGCGGGGGGGTAGAGACCCAGTACTTC. Residues: CASSNRGGVETQYF.

V and J are TRBV4-3 and TRBJ2-3; 12 bases agree with TRBD2. Germline CDR1 is LGHNA and CDR2 is YSLEER. The CDR3 extends over 16 amino acids. Trimming cost V 0 bases and J 6 bases; bases outside gene matches: 4. CDR3 in DNA: TGCGCCAGCAGCCAAGAACTAGCGGGAGGAACTGATACGCAGTATTTT. It encodes CASSQELAGGTDTQYF.

The rearrangement uses TRBV29-1 and TRBJ2-7; 10 bases are shared with TRBD1. The J segment lost 5 bases and the V segment lost 5 bases, leaving 9 bases of the junction unmatched. The germline V gene encodes CDR1 SQVTM and CDR2 ANQGSEA. The CDR3 contains 14 residues. CDR3 sequence: CSVFGTGARNEQYF. CDR3 nucleotide sequence: TGCAGCGTTTTTGGGACAGGGGCAAGGAACGAGCAGTACTTC.

This chain uses TRBV4-2 with TRBJ1-2, with D possibly TRBD1 on 6 matching bases. This CDR3 spans 18 amino acids. Trimming took off 0 bases at V and 2 bases at J, with 19 bases between the two ends. From germline, CDR1 is LGHNA and CDR2 YNFKEQ. This CDR3 is CASSQDLRTAIFNYGYTF. Written as DNA, the CDR3 is TGTGCCAGCAGCCAAGATCTTAGGACAGCAATCTTCAACTATGGCTACACCTTC.

On this clone: The germline gene is not matched at one end of the junction; a read error may be the cause. V usage is TRBV30 and J usage is TRBJ1-6; TRBD1 might be the D (5 bases). The CDR3 runs to 13 residues. Germline CDR1 is GTSNPN and CDR2 is SVGIG (reference sequence). DNA of the CDR3: TGTGCCTGGAGTCGAGACACTAGGGGACTTTTGGCCTTT. Its protein product is CAWSRDTRGLLAF. Complete variable domain (other parts from reference TRBV30 and TRBJ1-6): SQTIHQWPATLVQPVGSPLSLECTVEGTSNPNLYWYRQAAGRGLQLLFYSVGIGQISSEVPQNLSASRPQDRQFILSSKKLLLSDSGFYLCAWSRDTRGLLAFGNGTRLTVT.

V gene TRBV10-3 combines with J gene TRBJ2-2; D perhaps matches TRBD1 (5 bases). CDR3 size: 14 residues. V lost 10 bases and J 1 base, leaving 13 bases between the germline ends. Per the germline V gene, CDR1 is ENHRY and CDR2 is SYGVKD. CDR3 residues: CATRLTENTGELFF. CDR3 in DNA: TGTGCCACTCGATTGACAGAGAACACCGGGGAGCTGTTTTTT.

J is TRBJ2-2 and V is TRBV5-4, with TRBD2 identical over 8 bases. Germline V gene data show CDR1 as SGHNT and CDR2 as YYREEE (reference sequence). The length of the CDR3 is 14 residues. Trimming removed 7 bases from V and 5 bases from J; junction bases left unmatched: 7. DNA for the CDR3: TGTGCCAGCCGACGGGGGGGCCCAACCGGGGAGCTGTTTTTT. Its protein is CASRRGGPTGELFF.

The chain links TRBV30 to TRBJ1-1; D is ambiguous. The V gene's germline CDR1 is GTSNPN and CDR2 SVGIG (reference sequence). The CDR3 runs to 11 residues. V lost 4 bases and J 0 bases, leaving 3 bases between the germline ends. CDR3 nucleotides: TGTGCCTGGACAGTGAACACTGAAGCTTTCTTT. Protein: CAWTVNTEAFF.

This chain links TRBV6-5 with TRBJ2-5; the match to TRBD2 covers 12 bases. This CDR3 has 16 residues. The V and J ends lost 2 bases and 7 bases, in that order; junction bases with no gene match: 8. From germline, CDR1 is MNHEY and CDR2 SVGAGI. The CDR3 loop is CASSYASSGRAGTQYF. The CDR3 DNA is TGTGCCAGCAGTTACGCCTCTAGCGGGAGGGCCGGGACCCAGTACTTC.

This chain connects TRBV27 to TRBJ1-5, with unresolved D. The ends were cut back, 3 bases at V and 3 bases at J, with 15 bases in the middle. The CDR3 length is 16 residues. Germline CDR1 is MNHEY and CDR2 is SMNVEV (reference sequence). The CDR3 DNA is TGTGCCAGCAGTTTGAGTGCTGGGCGAGTCAATCAGCCCCAGCATTTT. It translates to CASSLSAGRVNQPQHF.

The chain recombines TRBV7-2 with TRBJ1-5; D may be TRBD1 (6 bases). The CDR3 extends over 13 amino acids. V was pared by 5 bases and J by 7 bases, with 12 bases between. Germline lookup yields CDR1 SGHTA and CDR2 FQGNSA. The CDR3 nucleotides are TGTGCCAGCAGCACACAGGGTAGCCAGCCCCAGCATTTT. Protein sequence: CASSTQGSQPQHF.

The chain recombines TRBV9 with TRBJ2-2, with D tentatively TRBD2 (7 bases). In germline, CDR1 is SGDLS, CDR2 YYNGEE. V lost 2 bases and J lost 4, with 15 bases in between. The CDR3 loop spans 16 amino acids. The CDR3 bases are TGTGCCAGCAGCGTCTGGGGGAGGGGGAGCACCGGGGAGCTGTTTTTT. This encodes CASSVWGRGSTGELFF.

This chain links TRBV5-1 with TRBJ2-1; D might be TRBD2 (5 bases). Trimming removed 0 bases from V and 9 bases from J, with 10 bases in between. The CDR3 covers 13 residues. CDR1 and CDR2 from the germline V gene are SGHRS and YFSETQ. CDR3 bases: TGCGCCAGCAGCTTGGCTCTAGAGGGTGAGCAGTTCTTC. This gives the protein CASSLALEGEQFF.

The rearrangement links TRBV29-1 to TRBJ2-7, with D unclear. The germline V gene encodes CDR1 SQVTM and CDR2 ANQGSEA. The CDR3 sequence is 13 residues long. The ends were cut back, 6 bases at V and 3 bases at J, with 15 bases in the middle. The CDR3 DNA sequence: TGCAGCGTGGCGAATGGAGCAAACTACGAGCAGTACTTC. Protein: CSVANGANYEQYF.